This entry concerns a single TCR beta chain. Antigen unknown. The CDR3 is 15 residues long. With 3 bases removed from V and 0 bases from J, the gap between germline ends came to 10 bases. Germline CDR1 is LNHDA and CDR2 is SQIVND (reference sequence). This entry is derived from a study of cytomegalovirus exposure and HLA in healthy donors. Whole-study results and caveats: Because they were indistinguishable, some V segments, including TRBV6-2 and TRBV6-3, were excluded. Roughly even sequencing depth across donors was the assumption behind the presence/absence analyses. Using a false discovery rate of 0.05, a later analysis showed that some 16,000 TCR beta sequences were associated with HLA alleles.

PCR involved 60 Vbeta and 13 Jbeta primers. Sequencing was performed with immunoSEQ multiplex PCR; in TCRdb, only in-frame clones are kept and a portion is missing. The table lists around 160,000 clones, 70% to 80% of them singletons. Healthy donors of bone marrow made up the group. The chain couples TRBV19 to TRBJ2-3, with a tentative D call TRBD2 (6 bases). This receptor was taken from a male donor in good health and CMV-seronegative. Sequenced input: PBMCs. CDR3 bases: TGTGCCAGTAGTATGGGGACTGCGAGCACAGATACGCAGTATTTT. Residues: CASSMGTASTDTQYF. Supplemented by reference TRBV19 and TRBJ2-3, the full variable domain reads DGGITQSPKYLFRKEGQNVTLSCEQNLNHDAMYWYRQDPGQGLRLIYYSQIVNDFQKGDIAEGYSVSREKKESFPLTVTSAQKNPTAFYLCASSMGTASTDTQYFGPGTRLTVL.